The present entry profiles one T cell receptor beta chain with its context. These data come from a study of control samples from healthy donors and cancer patients. The CDR3 sequence is 14 residues long. Using immunoSEQ multiplex PCR, the repertoire was profiled, and TCRdb retains in-frame clones only, with some absent. The sample lists 130,000 to 150,000 clones, more than 85% seen once, with approximately 3.4% in the top ten. The chain couples TRBV21-1 to TRBJ2-7; whether TRBD2, the table's D call, matches the DNA was not checked. TRBV21-1 is shown as a pseudogene. This TCR was sampled from a man aged 30-40 years in good health. The sequenced material came from blood. The CDR3 DNA reads as TGTGCCAGCACCCCCAAGCGGGGGATTTACGAGCAGTACTTC. Translation gives CASTPKRGIYEQYF.